Listed below are T cell receptor beta chains from one sample, sequenced in a study of PD-L1 blockade in urothelial cancer. Repertoires were generated with immunoSEQ multiplex PCR, while TCRdb's copy carries only in-frame clones and drops some. The sample has approximately 30,000 clones; 80% to 90% are singletons. This specimen consisted of PBMCs, obtained around atezolizumab (anti-PD-L1) treatment. The receptor set was obtained from a man older than 75 with urothelial cancer. The CDR3 runs from the conserved cysteine through the conserved F or W. The D gene is left open where the match is weak. Size is stated for part of the rows, as once, few or many counts, or as a class when the clone is expanded.

d_gene	v_gene	abundance	j_gene	CDR3aa	CDR3nt
TRBD2	TRBV5-1	NA	TRBJ2-1	CASSVPGTSGGTYNEQFF	TGCGCCAGCAGCGTGCCCGGGACTAGCGGAGGGACCTACAATGAGCAGTTCTTC
NA	TRBV6-5	NA	TRBJ1-2	CASSTRDRRWDGYTF	TGTGCCAGCAGTACCCGAGACAGGCGTTGGGATGGCTACACCTTC
TRBD2	TRBV9	NA	TRBJ2-3	CASSGPSGRGDTQYF	TGTGCCAGCAGCGGTCCTAGCGGGAGAGGAGATACGCAGTATTTT
TRBD1	TRBV2	NA	TRBJ1-5	CASSETGGEQPQHF	TGTGCCAGCAGTGAAACAGGGGGAGAACAGCCCCAGCATTTT
NA	TRBV29-1	NA	TRBJ1-1	CSVLRGLTEAFF	TGCAGCGTTCTTAGGGGTCTCACTGAAGCTTTCTTT
NA	TRBV2	NA	TRBJ2-3	CASSGFGRDSIVVDTQYF	TGTGCCAGCAGTGGGTTCGGCCGGGACTCCATAGTGGTAGATACGCAGTATTTT
TRBD2	TRBV30	NA	TRBJ2-1	CALQREGLDEQFF	TGTGCCTTACAGCGGGAGGGCCTCGATGAGCAGTTCTTC
TRBD2	TRBV7-2	NA	TRBJ2-3	CASSYVAGPSTDTQYF	TGTGCCAGCAGCTATGTAGCGGGGCCTAGCACAGATACGCAGTATTTT
NA	TRBV6-5	once	TRBJ1-2	CASSYSIQVEGYTF	TGTGCCAGCAGTTACTCGATACAGGTTGAGGGCTACACCTTC
NA	TRBV10-2	NA	TRBJ1-1	CASRQMNTEAFF	TGCGCCAGCAGACAGATGAACACTGAAGCTTTCTTT
NA	TRBV1	NA	TRBJ2-7	CTSSQPLLAGNTF	TGCACCAGCAGCCAACCACTACTAGCGGGAAATACTTTC
NA	TRBV10-2	NA	TRBJ2-3	CASSESLASFSIDTQYF	TGCGCCAGCAGTGAGTCGTTGGCTTCCTTCTCCATAGATACGCAGTATTTT
NA	TRBV5-4	NA	TRBJ2-5	CASSPSGSVRETQYF	TGTGCCAGCAGCCCCTCGGGGAGCGTTAGGGAGACCCAGTACTTC
NA	TRBV19	few	TRBJ1-1	CASTPRAENTEAFF	TGTGCCAGTACTCCGAGGGCAGAGAACACTGAAGCTTTCTTT
TRBD2	TRBV7-2	NA	TRBJ2-3	CASRSGTSGNGATDTQYF	TGTGCCAGCAGATCCGGGACTAGCGGGAATGGGGCCACAGATACGCAGTATTTT
TRBD2	TRBV27	NA	TRBJ2-3	CASSLRLAGGLTDTQYF	TGTGCCAGCAGTTTACGACTAGCGGGAGGGCTCACAGATACGCAGTATTTT
TRBD2	TRBV10-1	NA	TRBJ2-1	CASSQTSGSYNEQFF	TGCGCCAGCAGTCAGACTAGCGGTTCCTACAATGAGCAGTTCTTC
TRBD1	TRBV7-6	NA	TRBJ2-3	CASSLQGAESDTQYF	TGTGCCAGCAGCCTACAGGGGGCCGAATCGGATACGCAGTATTTT
TRBD1	TRBV5-1	NA	TRBJ2-1	CASKGQGLYNEQFF	TGCGCCAGCAAGGGACAGGGATTGTACAATGAGCAGTTCTTC
NA	TRBV19	NA	TRBJ2-3	CASSMDSQNTQYF	TGTGCCAGTAGTATGGACAGTCAAAATACGCAGTATTTT
TRBD1	TRBV19	NA	TRBJ2-6	CASSIVGQGASGANVLTF	TGTGCCAGTAGTATTGTCGGACAGGGGGCAAGTGGGGCCAACGTCCTGACTTTC
NA	TRBV10-3	NA	TRBJ2-1	CAISESHGQLTNNEQFF	TGTGCCATCAGTGAGTCGCACGGACAGTTAACGAACAATGAGCAGTTCTTC
NA	TRBV5-5	NA	TRBJ1-1	CASSPSPTRGWANTEAFF	TGTGCCAGCAGCCCCTCACCCACCAGGGGATGGGCGAACACTGAAGCTTTCTTT
NA	TRBV28	NA	TRBJ1-4	CASSLLTGVNEKLFF	TGTGCCAGCAGTTTGTTGACAGGCGTAAATGAAAAACTGTTTTTT
TRBD1	TRBV27	once	TRBJ2-3	CATSDRGGDTQYF	TGTGCCACCTCGGACAGGGGCGGGGATACGCAGTATTTT
TRBD2	TRBV15	NA	TRBJ2-7	CATSRGRRRELDEQYF	TGTGCCACCAGCAGAGGTCGGAGGCGGGAGCTTGACGAGCAGTACTTC
NA	TRBV27	few	TRBJ1-4	CASSRGGTNEKLFF	TGTGCCAGCAGTCGCGGGGGAACTAATGAAAAACTGTTTTTT
NA	TRBV28	NA	TRBJ2-3	CASNPPGGTDTQYF	TGTGCCAGCAATCCTCCAGGGGGGACAGATACGCAGTATTTT
TRBD1	TRBV27	NA	TRBJ2-7	CASSLIAPTGGNSYEQYF	TGTGCCAGCAGTTTAATAGCGCCGACAGGGGGCAATTCGTACGAGCAGTACTTC
NA	TRBV6-1	NA	TRBJ1-4	CASSEPRGRGEKLFF	TGTGCCAGCAGTGAACCTCGGGGGAGGGGTGAAAAACTGTTTTTT
NA	TRBV9	NA	TRBJ1-1	CASSVGPGPESEAFF	TGTGCCAGCAGCGTAGGGCCTGGGCCGGAATCTGAAGCTTTCTTT
TRBD2	TRBV10-3	NA	TRBJ2-3	CAISDKTPTSGRGTDTQYF	TGTGCCATCAGTGACAAAACACCGACTAGCGGGAGGGGCACAGATACGCAGTATTTT
TRBD2	TRBV7-9	NA	TRBJ2-7	CASSPHPPSGRIPYEQYF	TGTGCCAGCAGCCCCCATCCCCCTAGCGGGAGAATCCCCTACGAGCAGTACTTC
TRBD1	TRBV6-5	NA	TRBJ1-2	CASSYSDRVAGYTF	TGTGCCAGCAGTTACTCGGACAGGGTAGCTGGCTACACCTTC
TRBD2	TRBV30	NA	TRBJ2-7	CAWSGSGTRRYEQYF	TGTGCCTGGAGCGGTAGCGGGACCCGGCGGTACGAGCAGTACTTC
NA	TRBV19	few	TRBJ1-1	CASRRTVNTEAFF	TGTGCCAGTAGAAGAACAGTGAACACTGAAGCTTTCTTT
NA	TRBV6-5	NA	TRBJ2-2	CASSLGAAITGELFF	TGTGCCAGCAGCCTAGGGGCGGCAATCACCGGGGAGCTGTTTTTT
TRBD1	TRBV30	few	TRBJ1-2	CAWSRPRQGISGYTF	TGTGCCTGGAGTAGACCCCGACAGGGAATCAGTGGCTACACCTTC
TRBD1	TRBV18	NA	TRBJ1-1	CASSPDRGTEAFF	TGTGCCAGCTCACCGGACAGGGGTACTGAAGCTTTCTTT
NA	TRBV28	NA	TRBJ2-1	CASEEAYNEQFF	TGTGCCAGCGAGGAAGCCTACAATGAGCAGTTCTTC
TRBD2	TRBV5-1	NA	TRBJ2-2	CASSAPWGQGGSGELFF	TGCGCCAGCAGCGCTCCGTGGGGCCAGGGAGGGTCCGGGGAGCTGTTTTTT
NA	TRBV10-3	NA	TRBJ1-2	CAISDPFRGDYGYTF	TGTGCCATCAGCGACCCTTTTAGGGGTGACTATGGCTACACCTTC
NA	TRBV5-1	NA	TRBJ1-1	CASSRGPHMSGVANTEAFF	TGCGCCAGCAGCCGAGGACCCCATATGTCAGGGGTTGCAAACACTGAAGCTTTCTTT
TRBD2	TRBV5-6	NA	TRBJ2-3	CASSNPLAGWADTQYF	TGTGCCAGCAGCAACCCACTAGCGGGATGGGCCGATACGCAGTATTTT
NA	TRBV25-1	once	TRBJ1-3	CASSETGPSGNTIYF	TGTGCCAGCAGTGAGACAGGCCCCTCTGGAAACACCATATATTTT
TRBD1	TRBV2	NA	TRBJ1-1	CASSGGTGGYSEAFF	TGTGCCAGCAGTGGAGGGACAGGGGGCTACAGTGAAGCTTTCTTT
NA	TRBV28	NA	TRBJ2-5	CASSLTGETQYF	TGTGCCAGCAGTTTAACGGGAGAGACCCAGTACTTC
TRBD2	TRBV7-9	once	TRBJ2-3	CASSRAGGVDTQYF	TGTGCCAGCAGCCGTGCGGGAGGGGTAGATACGCAGTATTTT
TRBD1	TRBV19	NA	TRBJ2-6	CASSPGTGGSGANVLTF	TGTGCCAGTAGCCCCGGGACAGGGGGTTCTGGGGCCAACGTCCTGACTTTC
NA	TRBV5-1	NA	TRBJ1-2	CASSLEGGATYGYTF	TGCGCCAGCAGCTTGGAGGGGGGGGCAACTTATGGCTACACCTTC